This TCR beta chain was documented in a study of T cell responses to AZD1222 COVID-19 vaccine. Overall study results and limits: Donors skewed white British and female; clonal diversity was possibly underestimated.

About this clone: The target antigen is unknown.

Germline loops: CDR1 KGHDR, CDR2 SFDVKD. CDR3 length equals 13 residues. The V segment lost 7 bases and the J segment 2 bases; nucleotides outside the gene matches: 3. Here immunoSEQ multiplex PCR was the method, and the copy in TCRdb shows in-frame clones only, minus some. The sample contains about 70,000 clones, roughly 85% of which appear only once. This sample comprised peripheral blood, obtained on day 0 of AZD1222 vaccination. The chain links TRBV24-1 to TRBJ2-5; 7 bases agree with TRBD1. The clonotype originates from an adult in good health. CDR3 loop: CATRGGGQETQYF. The CDR3 nucleotides read TGTGCCACCAGAGGGGGCGGACAAGAGACCCAGTACTTC.